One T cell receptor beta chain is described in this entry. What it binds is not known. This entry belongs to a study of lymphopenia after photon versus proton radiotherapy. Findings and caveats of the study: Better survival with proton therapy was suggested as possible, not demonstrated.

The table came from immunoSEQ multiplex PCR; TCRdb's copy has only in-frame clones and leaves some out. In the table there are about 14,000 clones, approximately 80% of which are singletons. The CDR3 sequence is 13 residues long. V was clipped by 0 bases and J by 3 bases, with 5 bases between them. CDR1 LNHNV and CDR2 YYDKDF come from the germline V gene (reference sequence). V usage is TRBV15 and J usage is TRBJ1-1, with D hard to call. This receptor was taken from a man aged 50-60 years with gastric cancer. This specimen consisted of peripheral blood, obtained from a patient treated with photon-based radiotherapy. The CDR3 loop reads CATSREWDTEAFF. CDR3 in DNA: TGTGCCACCAGCAGAGAGTGGGACACTGAAGCTTTCTTT.